One and the same sample provided the 18 T cell receptor beta chains below, sequenced in a study of blood T cell repertoires in COVID-19. Repertoires were generated with immunoSEQ multiplex PCR, while TCRdb's copy carries only in-frame clones and drops some. The sample records some 200,000 clones, around 84% being singletons. The sequenced sample was peripheral blood. These receptors all stem from a woman aged 80 or older with COVID-19, enrolled during active disease.

This clone was found a few times. Other DNA sequences in this sample translate to the same CDR3. The CDR3 sequence is CASSSDSNYGYTF. CDR3 nucleotides: TGTGCCAGCAGCTCGGACAGCAACTATGGCTACACCTTC. The V call is TRBV7-9, the J call TRBJ1-2; tentatively, D is TRBD1 (6 bases). In germline, CDR1 is SEHNR, CDR2 FQNEAQ (reference sequence). CDR3 size: 13 residues. Trimming took off 4 bases at V and 2 bases at J, with 8 bases between the two ends.

The chain combines TRBV11-2 with TRBJ1-1, with 11 bases matching TRBD1. CDR3 size: 15 residues. Looked up from germline, CDR1 is SGHAT and CDR2 is FQNNGV. V lost 5 bases to trimming and J lost 11 bases; unmatched junction nucleotides: 13. CDR3 sequence reads: CASSRLGQGVPGAFF. The CDR3 DNA reads as TGTGCCAGCAGCAGACTGGGACAGGGGGTCCCGGGGGCTTTCTTT.

This clone has only a few counts. CDR3 sequence: CASSLTGSYGYTF. In DNA form, the CDR3 reads TGTGCCAGCAGTTTAACAGGGTCCTATGGCTACACCTTC. The genes are TRBV27 and TRBJ1-2; possible D gene TRBD1, 6 bases. CDR1 is MNHEY and CDR2 is SMNVEV in the germline V gene (reference sequence). Between the trimmed V and J ends, which lost 2 bases and 4 bases, there was a span of 8 bases. CDR3 length equals 13 residues.

This clone is a singleton in its sample. The chain recombines TRBV3-1 (or the pseudogene TRBV3-2) with TRBJ2-1; D is possibly TRBD1 (5 bases). V gave up 1 base and J gave up 7 bases, with 11 bases separating them. CDR1 and CDR2 (germline): LGHDT, YNNKEL (reference sequence). This CDR3 contains 14 residues. The CDR3, as DNA: TGTGCCAGCAGCCAAGGGGGCCAGTTGAATGAGCAGTTCTTC. It codes for CASSQGGQLNEQFF.

The rearrangement uses TRBV27 and TRBJ1-2, with TRBD1 matching over 10 bases. CDR3 size: 13 residues. The trim removed 6 bases at V and 7 bases at J, leaving 5 bases unmatched. Germline V gene sequence: CDR1 MNHEY, CDR2 SMNVEV (reference sequence). The DNA for the CDR3 is TGTGCCAGCAGACCGACAGGGGGCCCTGGCTACACCTTC. As protein: CASRPTGGPGYTF.

The chain employs TRBV28 and TRBJ1-6; 8 bases are a match to TRBD1. This CDR3 comprises 15 residues. Losses at the gene ends were 5 bases for V and 3 bases for J; bases not matched to a gene: 3. CDR1 is MDHEN, CDR2 SYDVKM, per germline. The CDR3 loop reads CASSPGTGYNSPLHF. The CDR3 nucleotides are TGTGCCAGCAGTCCGGGGACAGGCTATAATTCACCCCTCCACTTT.

A single count supports this clone. The J gene is TRBJ1-1, the V gene TRBV2; no clear D gene. The germline gives CDR1 SNHLY, CDR2 FYNNEI. The CDR3 totals 15 residues. V lost 0 bases and J lost 1, with 9 bases in between. CDR3 protein: CASSEALRENTEAFF. CDR3 DNA sequence: TGTGCCAGCAGTGAAGCGCTTCGAGAGAACACTGAAGCTTTCTTT.

The chain is built from TRBV24-1 and TRBJ2-5; 7 positions match TRBD1. The ends lost 3 bases at V and 0 bases at J; junction bases unmatched: 3. CDR3 size: 15 residues. CDR1 and CDR2 from the germline V gene are KGHDR and SFDVKD. This CDR3 is CATSDPGQYQETQYF. CDR3 coding DNA: TGTGCCACCAGTGATCCGGGACAGTACCAAGAGACCCAGTACTTC.

The V call is TRBV29-1, the J call TRBJ2-3; 7 bases match TRBD2. Germline CDR1 and CDR2: SQVTM and ANQGSEA. V shed 3 bases and J 4 bases; nucleotides not matched to a gene: 4. The CDR3 loop spans 13 amino acids. The CDR3 bases are TGCAGCGTTGAGGGAGGGGAAGCAGATACGCAGTATTTT. The encoded protein is CSVEGGEADTQYF.

Worth noting for this clone: The sample carries other DNA sequences with the same CDR3. This sequence joins TRBV7-9 and TRBJ2-2; D is uncertain. The V and J ends lost 4 bases and 5 bases respectively, with 5 bases between them. Per germline, CDR1 SEHNR and CDR2 FQNEAQ (reference sequence). The CDR3 covers 12 residues. CDR3 sequence: CASSSDTGELFF. The CDR3 bases are TGTGCCAGCAGCTCAGATACCGGGGAGCTGTTTTTT.

V gene TRBV11-2 combines with J gene TRBJ2-2; the match to TRBD1 covers 8 bases. The CDR3 has 14 residues. From germline, CDR1 is SGHAT and CDR2 FQNNGV. With V trimmed by 5 bases and J by 4 bases, 3 bases remained unmatched. CDR3 region: CASSPGGPTGELFF. The DNA of the CDR3 is TGTGCCAGCAGCCCAGGGGGCCCCACCGGGGAGCTGTTTTTT. The full variable domain, rest sourced from reference TRBV11-2 and TRBJ2-2, is EAGVAQSPRYKIIEKRQSVAFWCNPISGHATLYWYQQILGQGPKLLIQFQNNGVVDDSQLPKDRFSAERLKGVDSTLKIQPAKLEDSAVYLCASSPGGPTGELFFGEGSRLTVL.

This chain uses TRBV19 with TRBJ2-2; a possible D gene is TRBD1 (5 bases). In germline, CDR1 is LNHDA, CDR2 SQIVND (reference sequence). V was trimmed by 7 bases and J by 7 bases, leaving 10 bases between them. The CDR3 spans 12 residues. CDR3 in amino acids: CASNQGSGELFF. In DNA form, the CDR3 reads TGTGCCAGTAATCAGGGCAGCGGGGAGCTGTTTTTT. The variable domain in full, with the rest retrieved from reference TRBV19 and TRBJ2-2, is DGGITQSPKYLFRKEGQNVTLSCEQNLNHDAMYWYRQDPGQGLRLIYYSQIVNDFQKGDIAEGYSVSREKKESFPLTVTSAQKNPTAFYLCASNQGSGELFFGEGSRLTVL.

V usage is TRBV5-1 and J usage is TRBJ2-2; 10 nucleotides agree with TRBD1. The CDR3 consists of 15 residues. V shed 4 bases and J 7 bases; nucleotides not matched to a gene: 7. The V gene's germline CDR1 is SGHRS and CDR2 YFSETQ. In DNA form, the CDR3 reads TGCGCCAGCAGCCTACGGGACAGGGGTTTCGGGGAGCTGTTTTTT. Translation gives CASSLRDRGFGELFF.

The V and J genes are TRBV15 and TRBJ1-5; D is undetermined. Trimming stripped 5 bases from V and 7 bases from J, with 9 bases between. The germline V gene has CDR1 LNHNV and CDR2 YYDKDF (reference sequence). CDR3 length: 12 residues. The CDR3 here is CATSGAEQPQHF. The CDR3 region has the DNA TGTGCCACCAGCGGAGCAGAACAGCCCCAGCATTTT.

This clone was seen a few times. The V gene is TRBV29-1, the J gene TRBJ1-2; D gene unclear. CDR1 is SQVTM, CDR2 ANQGSEA, per germline. The V end lost 4 bases, the J end lost 0 bases, and 6 bases lay between the germline ends. CDR3 size: 12 residues. The DNA for the CDR3 is TGCAGCGTTGCCCATTCTAACTATGGCTACACCTTC. It is translated as CSVAHSNYGYTF.

This clone has a single count. The chain joins TRBV3-1 (or the pseudogene TRBV3-2) to TRBJ2-6, with D unclear. V lost 1 base to trimming and J lost 2 bases, with 6 bases between them. Germline assignment: CDR1 LGHDT and CDR2 YNNKEL (reference sequence). This CDR3 comprises 15 residues. The CDR3 DNA follows: TGTGCCAGCAGCCAAGCGAGGACTGGGGCCAACGTCCTGACTTTC. Protein product: CASSQARTGANVLTF.

The gene calls are TRBV7-9 and TRBJ1-6, with a weak D call TRBD1 (6 bases). The V end lost 5 bases, the J end lost 3 bases, and 11 bases lay between the germline ends. CDR1 is SEHNR, CDR2 FQNEAQ, per germline (reference sequence). The CDR3 covers 15 residues. The CDR3: CASSMTGDYNSPLHF. CDR3 DNA sequence: TGTGCCAGCAGCATGACAGGAGACTATAATTCACCCCTCCACTTT.

This chain links TRBV19 with TRBJ1-1, with D maybe TRBD1 (6 bases). Deletions cut 3 bases from V and 4 bases from J, with 18 bases between. This CDR3 region has 16 residues. Per germline, CDR1 LNHDA and CDR2 SQIVND (reference sequence). The CDR3 sequence is CASSIFAGALGTEAFF. In DNA, the CDR3 is TGTGCCAGTAGTATTTTCGCAGGGGCGCTGGGCACTGAAGCTTTCTTT.